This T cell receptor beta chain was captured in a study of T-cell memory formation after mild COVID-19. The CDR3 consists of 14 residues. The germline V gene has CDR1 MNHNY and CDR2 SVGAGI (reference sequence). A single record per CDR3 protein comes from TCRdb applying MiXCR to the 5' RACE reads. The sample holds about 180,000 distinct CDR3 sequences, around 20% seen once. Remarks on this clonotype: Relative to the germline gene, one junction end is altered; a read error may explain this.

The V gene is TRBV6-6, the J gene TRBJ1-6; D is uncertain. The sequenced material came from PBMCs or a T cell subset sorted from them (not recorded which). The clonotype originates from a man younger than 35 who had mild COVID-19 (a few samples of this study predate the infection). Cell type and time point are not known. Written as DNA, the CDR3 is TGTGCCAGCAGATTAAGGACGGAAAATTCACCCATCCACTTT. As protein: CASRLRTENSPIHF.